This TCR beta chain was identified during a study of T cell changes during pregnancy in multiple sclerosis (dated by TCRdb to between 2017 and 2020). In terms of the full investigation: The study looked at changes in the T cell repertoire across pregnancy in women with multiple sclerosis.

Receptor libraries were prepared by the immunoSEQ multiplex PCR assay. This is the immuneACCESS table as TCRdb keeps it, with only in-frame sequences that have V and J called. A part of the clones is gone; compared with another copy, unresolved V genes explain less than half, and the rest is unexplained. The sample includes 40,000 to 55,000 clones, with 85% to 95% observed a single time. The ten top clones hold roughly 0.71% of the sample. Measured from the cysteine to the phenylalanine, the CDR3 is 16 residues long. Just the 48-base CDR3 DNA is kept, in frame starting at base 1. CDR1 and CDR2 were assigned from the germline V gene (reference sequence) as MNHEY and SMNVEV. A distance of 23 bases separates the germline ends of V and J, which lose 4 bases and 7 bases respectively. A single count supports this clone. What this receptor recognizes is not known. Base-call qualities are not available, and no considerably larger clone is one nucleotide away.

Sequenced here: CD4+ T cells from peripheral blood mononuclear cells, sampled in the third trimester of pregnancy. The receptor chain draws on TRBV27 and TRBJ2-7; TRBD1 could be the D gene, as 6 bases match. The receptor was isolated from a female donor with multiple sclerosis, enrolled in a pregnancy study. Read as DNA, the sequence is TGTGCCAGCAGTTCCCTCTTTGTCGGGACACCGAGGGAGCAGTACTTC. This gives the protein CASSSLFVGTPREQYF.